These 2 T cell receptor beta chains were sequenced from one sample in a study of T cells in Graves' hyperthyroidism and ophthalmopathy (dated by TCRdb to the late 2010s). The library was produced with multiplex PCR. TCRdb lists the instrument as Illumina HiSeq 2000. Amplification of TCR beta CDR3 regions was carried out from RNA transcripts. For the first round of RT-PCR on the TCR CDR3, the HTBI primer set was used together with the Qiagen OneStep RT-PCR kit. In TCRdb, the public reads were trimmed at Q25 with fastp and aligned with MiXCR, with productive beta chains retained. Each entry is one CDR3 protein sequence, shown with its most common DNA and genes. The sample data list approximately 640,000 distinct CDR3 sequences, and roughly 17% of these were observed just once. Around 15% of the sample lies in the top ten. Sequencing was done on a sample of blood. The source is a man in his forties or fifties with Graves' hyperthyroidism.

This clonotype was seen only a few times. V usage is TRBV6-5 and J usage is TRBJ2-1; the D is unclear. This CDR3 spans 16 amino acids. CDR1 and CDR2 (germline): MNHEY, SVGAGI. V lost 0 bases to trimming and J lost 1 base, with 10 bases between them. In nucleotides, the CDR3 is TGTGCCAGCAGTTACTCTTTCATCGGTTCCTACAATGAGCAGTTCTTC. Amino acids: CASSYSFIGSYNEQFF.

The chain combines TRBV10-3 with TRBJ1-2; TRBD1 is a possible D gene (6 bases). CDR1 is ENHRY, CDR2 SYGVKD, per germline. This CDR3 is built from 11 residues. The germline V and J ends were trimmed by 11 bases and 6 bases, with 13 bases remaining between them. The CDR3 coding sequence is TGTGCCGCCTCAGGGGTGAATGGCTACACCTTC. Its translation: CAASGVNGYTF.